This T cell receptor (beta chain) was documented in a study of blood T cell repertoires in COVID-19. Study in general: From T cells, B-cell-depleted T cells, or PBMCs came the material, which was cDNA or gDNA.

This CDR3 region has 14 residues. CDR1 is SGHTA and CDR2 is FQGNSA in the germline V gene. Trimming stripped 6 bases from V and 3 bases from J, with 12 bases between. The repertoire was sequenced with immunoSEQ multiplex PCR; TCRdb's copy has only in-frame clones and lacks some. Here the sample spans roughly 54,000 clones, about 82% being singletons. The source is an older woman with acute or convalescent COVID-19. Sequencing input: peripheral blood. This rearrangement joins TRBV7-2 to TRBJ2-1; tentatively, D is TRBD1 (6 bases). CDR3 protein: CASSRNRDYNEQFF. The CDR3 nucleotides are TGTGCCAGCAGTAGGAACAGGGACTACAATGAGCAGTTCTTC.